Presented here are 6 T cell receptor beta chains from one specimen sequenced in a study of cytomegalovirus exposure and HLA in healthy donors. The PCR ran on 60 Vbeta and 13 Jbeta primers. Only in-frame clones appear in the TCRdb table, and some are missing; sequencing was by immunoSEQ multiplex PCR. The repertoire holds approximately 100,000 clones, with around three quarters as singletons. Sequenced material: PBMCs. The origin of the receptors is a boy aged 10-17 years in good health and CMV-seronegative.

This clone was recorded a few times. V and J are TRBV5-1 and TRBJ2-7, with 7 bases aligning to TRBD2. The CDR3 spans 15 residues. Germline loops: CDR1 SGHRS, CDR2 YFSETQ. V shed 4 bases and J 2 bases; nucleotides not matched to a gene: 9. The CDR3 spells CASSRAQAGTYEQYF. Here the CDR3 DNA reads TGCGCCAGCAGCCGCGCGCAAGCGGGGACCTACGAGCAGTACTTC.

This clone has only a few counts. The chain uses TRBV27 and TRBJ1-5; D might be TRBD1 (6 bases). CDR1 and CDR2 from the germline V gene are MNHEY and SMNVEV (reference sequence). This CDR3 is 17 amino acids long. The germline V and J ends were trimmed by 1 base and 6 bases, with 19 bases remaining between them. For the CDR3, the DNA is TGTGCCAGCAGTTTATACCCCTTAACAGGGTTAGGTCAGCCCCAGCATTTT. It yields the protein CASSLYPLTGLGQPQHF.

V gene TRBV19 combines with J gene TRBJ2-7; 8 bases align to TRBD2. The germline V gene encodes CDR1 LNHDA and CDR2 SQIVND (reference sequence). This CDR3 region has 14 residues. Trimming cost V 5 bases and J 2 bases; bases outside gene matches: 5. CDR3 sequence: CASSLRGGTYEQYF. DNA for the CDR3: TGTGCCAGTAGTCTCCGGGGGGGCACCTACGAGCAGTACTTC. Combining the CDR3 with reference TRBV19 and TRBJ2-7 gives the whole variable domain DGGITQSPKYLFRKEGQNVTLSCEQNLNHDAMYWYRQDPGQGLRLIYYSQIVNDFQKGDIAEGYSVSREKKESFPLTVTSAQKNPTAFYLCASSLRGGTYEQYFGPGTRLTVT.

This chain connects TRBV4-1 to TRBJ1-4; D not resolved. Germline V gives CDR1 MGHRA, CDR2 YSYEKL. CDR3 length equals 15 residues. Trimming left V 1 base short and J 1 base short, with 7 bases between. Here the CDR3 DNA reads TGCGCCAGCAGCCAAGCAGAGGGAACTAATGAAAAACTGTTTTTT. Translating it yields CASSQAEGTNEKLFF.

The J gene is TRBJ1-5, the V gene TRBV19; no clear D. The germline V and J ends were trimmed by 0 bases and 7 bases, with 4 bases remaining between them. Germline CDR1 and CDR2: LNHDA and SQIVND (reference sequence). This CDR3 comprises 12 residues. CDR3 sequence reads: CASSIDQQPQHF. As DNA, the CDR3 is TGTGCCAGTAGTATAGACCAGCAGCCCCAGCATTTT. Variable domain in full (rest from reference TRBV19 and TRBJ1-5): DGGITQSPKYLFRKEGQNVTLSCEQNLNHDAMYWYRQDPGQGLRLIYYSQIVNDFQKGDIAEGYSVSREKKESFPLTVTSAQKNPTAFYLCASSIDQQPQHFGDGTRLSIL.

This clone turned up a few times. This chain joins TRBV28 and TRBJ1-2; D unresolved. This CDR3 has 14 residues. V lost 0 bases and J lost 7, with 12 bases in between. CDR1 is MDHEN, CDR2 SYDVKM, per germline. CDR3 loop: CASSLWGQRSGYTF. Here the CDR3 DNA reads TGTGCCAGCAGTTTATGGGGCCAGCGGAGTGGCTACACCTTC.